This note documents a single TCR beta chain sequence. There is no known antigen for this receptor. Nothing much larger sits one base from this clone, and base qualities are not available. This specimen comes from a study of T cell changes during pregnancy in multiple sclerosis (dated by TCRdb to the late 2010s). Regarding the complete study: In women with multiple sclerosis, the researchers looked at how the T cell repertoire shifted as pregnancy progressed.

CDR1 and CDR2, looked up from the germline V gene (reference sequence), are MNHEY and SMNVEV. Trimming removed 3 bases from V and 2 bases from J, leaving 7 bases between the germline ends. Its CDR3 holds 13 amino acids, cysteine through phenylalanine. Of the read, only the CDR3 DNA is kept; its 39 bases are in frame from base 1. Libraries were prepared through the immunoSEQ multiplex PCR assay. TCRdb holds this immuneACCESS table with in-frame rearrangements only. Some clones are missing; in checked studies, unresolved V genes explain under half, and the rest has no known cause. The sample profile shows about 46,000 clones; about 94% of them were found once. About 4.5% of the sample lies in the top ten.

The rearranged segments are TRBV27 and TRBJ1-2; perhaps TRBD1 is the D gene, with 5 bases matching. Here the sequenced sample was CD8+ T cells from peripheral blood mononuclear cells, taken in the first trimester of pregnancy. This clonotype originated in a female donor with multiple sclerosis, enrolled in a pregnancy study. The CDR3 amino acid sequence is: CASSFPGNYGYTF. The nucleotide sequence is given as TGTGCCAGCAGTTTTCCAGGGAACTATGGCTACACCTTC.